This entry lists 26 T cell receptor beta chains sequenced from one sample in a study of blood T cells in healthy people across ages. With a J-beta primer mix and a sample-barcoded 5' primer, a second PCR ran roughly 6 to 11 cycles. Each CDR3 protein gets one entry after TCRdb re-called the 5' RACE reads with MiXCR. The table lists about a million distinct CDR3 sequences, roughly half of them singletons. Sequenced sample: blood. These receptors all come from a woman aged 60-70 years in good health.

The CDR3 is CASSLRPSTEAFF. CDR3 nucleotide sequence: TGTGCCAGCAGTTTAAGGCCCAGCACTGAAGCTTTCTTT. This rearrangement joins TRBV27 to TRBJ1-1; D is undetermined. Germline values: CDR1 MNHEY, CDR2 SMNVEV (reference sequence). The CDR3 is 13 amino acids. The V gene lost 2 bases and the J gene lost 4 bases, with 8 bases spanning the gap.

The chain has TRBV4-3 and TRBJ2-3; TRBD1 matches at 7 bases. V lost 2 bases, J lost 5 bases, and 7 bases stayed unmatched. This CDR3 is built from 15 residues. Germline V gives CDR1 LGHNA, CDR2 YSLEER. The CDR3 loop reads CASSQYRGPGDTQYF. In DNA, the CDR3 is TGCGCCAGCAGCCAATACAGGGGCCCTGGAGATACGCAGTATTTT.

The rearrangement uses TRBV12-3 or TRBV12-4 and TRBJ1-6; maybe TRBD1 (5 bases). The CDR3 has 11 amino acids. V lost 9 bases to trimming and J lost 9 bases, with 9 bases between them. The CDR3 nucleotides are TGTGCCAGTGGGGGAGGTTCACCCCTCCACTTT. It encodes CASGGGSPLHF.

This rearrangement joins TRBV25-1 to TRBJ2-7; TRBD2 aligns across 12 bases. CDR3 length: 14 amino acids. The trim removed 5 bases at V and 6 bases at J, leaving 5 bases unmatched. CDR1 and CDR2 (germline): MGHDK, SYGVNS. The CDR3 DNA sequence: TGTGCCAGCAGTCCTAGCGGGAGGGCGGGCGAGCAGTACTTC. Amino acid sequence: CASSPSGRAGEQYF.

The chain combines TRBV7-3 with TRBJ2-5, with 16 bases identical to TRBD2. TRBJ2-7 explains the end of the DNA better; the J call may be wrong. Germline V gene data show CDR1 as SGHTA and CDR2 as FQGTGA. The CDR3 runs to 19 residues. The CDR3 DNA is TGTGCCAGCAGCTCCTCCGGGACTAGCGGGAGGGCAGCGGGCTACGAGCAGTACTTC. Translating gives CASSSSGTSGRAAGYEQYF.

This clonotype was seen many times. The rearrangement links TRBV11-3 to TRBJ2-1; D is possibly TRBD1 (6 bases). V lost 5 bases and J 8 bases, leaving 10 bases between the germline ends. The CDR3 has 12 residues. Germline lookup yields CDR1 SGHNT and CDR2 YENEEA. The CDR3 region has the DNA TGTGCCAGCAGCGTTACAGGGTATGAGCAGTTCTTC. Its protein product is CASSVTGYEQFF.

The chain combines TRBV25-1 with TRBJ2-3; 8 nucleotides line up with TRBD2. The CDR3 extends over 16 amino acids. Germline CDR1 and CDR2: MGHDK and SYGVNS. The V segment lost 2 bases and the J segment 4 bases; nucleotides outside the gene matches: 8. The CDR3 bases are TGTGCCAGCAGTGAAGGCGGGAGGCTCTTCGCAGATACGCAGTATTTT. Translation gives CASSEGGRLFADTQYF.

A remark on this clonotype: Its ends do not fully match the called genes, so a read error is possible. The chain links TRBV24-1 to TRBJ2-3; TRBD2 matches at 7 bases. This CDR3 spans 15 amino acids. CDR1 KGHDR and CDR2 SFDVKD come from the germline V gene. Here the CDR3 reads CATSVGGSTADAQYF. The CDR3 DNA follows: TGTGCCACCAGTGTTGGCGGGAGCACGGCAGATGCGCAGTATTTT.

The chain recombines TRBV7-9 with TRBJ2-3; D remains ambiguous. This CDR3 is 16 amino acids long. Germline V CDR1 and CDR2: SEHNR, FQNEAQ (reference sequence). The V gene lost 2 bases and the J gene lost 1 base, with 13 bases spanning the gap. The CDR3, as DNA: TGTGCCAGCAGCTTAATCTGGGCGGCGGGCACAGATACGCAGTATTTT. Its translation: CASSLIWAAGTDTQYF.

This clonotype was seen a handful of times. The chain links TRBV4-1 to TRBJ2-5; D gene unclear. The better agreement between TRBJ2-7 and the DNA end casts doubt on the J call. The CDR3 has 17 residues. Germline-derived CDR1 and CDR2 are MGHRA and YSYEKL. CDR3 amino acids: CASSQDGDWWRSYEQYF. Written as DNA, the CDR3 is TGCGCCAGCAGCCAAGATGGAGATTGGTGGCGTAGCTACGAGCAGTACTTC.

The V gene is TRBV6-5, the J gene TRBJ2-1; D is perhaps TRBD2 (6 bases). This CDR3 region has 13 residues. Trimming removed 8 bases from V and 5 bases from J, with 13 bases in between. Germline V lookup: CDR1 MNHEY, CDR2 SVGAGI. CDR3 sequence (DNA): TGTGCCAGCTCCGGCGGACTACACAATGAGCAGTTCTTC. It codes for CASSGGLHNEQFF.

This clonotype has a single count. The rearrangement links TRBV13 to TRBJ2-7, with TRBD2 matching 9 bases. Germline V gene data show CDR1 as PRHDT and CDR2 as FYEKMQ (reference sequence). This CDR3 is built from 15 residues. V shed 4 bases, J shed 0 bases, and the junction held 4 bases outside the gene matches. The CDR3 sequence is CASSSVTSGSYEQYF. In nucleotides, the CDR3 is TGTGCCAGCAGCTCCGTGACTAGCGGCTCCTACGAGCAGTACTTC.

The V gene is TRBV7-9, the J gene TRBJ1-4; possibly TRBD1 for D (5 bases). Between the trimmed V and J ends, which lost 5 bases and 5 bases, there was a span of 15 bases. Germline V gene lookup returns CDR1 SEHNR and CDR2 FQNEAQ (reference sequence). The CDR3 has 15 amino acids. The CDR3 loop is CASSPGQGPNEKLFF. The CDR3 DNA is TGTGCCAGCAGCCCCGGCCAGGGACCGAATGAAAAACTGTTTTTT.

This clonotype has only a few counts. This may arise from a read error, as a much more abundant clone is one base away. This sequence joins TRBV15 and TRBJ2-5; D remains ambiguous. Gene TRBJ2-7 matches the end of the DNA better, so the J call may be wrong. Germline CDR1 and CDR2: LNHNV and YYDKDF (reference sequence). This CDR3 region has 13 residues. CDR3 residues: CATGRDPGYEQYF. The DNA for the CDR3 is TGTGCCACCGGCAGAGATCCTGGCTACGAGCAGTACTTC.

The chain joins TRBV11-2 to TRBJ2-7; 8 nucleotides agree with TRBD1. Germline CDR1 SGHAT, CDR2 FQNNGV. With V trimmed by 1 base and J by 0 bases, 5 bases remained unmatched. The length of the CDR3 is 16 residues. The CDR3 DNA sequence: TGTGCCAGCAGCTTAGCCGGGACAGGACTCTCCTACGAGCAGTACTTC. Its protein product is CASSLAGTGLSYEQYF.

This clonotype was recorded a few times. CDR3: CSADDISPTQYF. CDR3 nucleotides: TGCAGCGCTGACGACATATCGCCGACCCAGTACTTC. The genes are TRBV29-1 and TRBJ2-5; D remains unclear. This CDR3 comprises 12 residues. CDR1 is SQVTM, CDR2 ANQGSEA, per germline. Trimming stripped 7 bases from V and 7 bases from J, with 16 bases between.

This clonotype was seen more than once but under ten times. The V gene is TRBV20-1, the J gene TRBJ2-5; 8 positions agree with TRBD1. J gave up 4 bases and V 4 bases, and 2 bases lay outside the gene matches. This CDR3 is 12 amino acids long. CDR1 is DFQATT, CDR2 SNEGSKA, per germline (reference sequence). CDR3 nucleotides: TGCAGTGCTACAGGGGGCCGAGAGACCCAGTACTTC. Amino acid sequence: CSATGGRETQYF.

The J gene is TRBJ2-7, the V gene TRBV20-1; D gene uncertain. Trimming took off 1 base at V and 3 bases at J, with 7 bases between the two ends. CDR3 length equals 12 residues. The germline gives CDR1 DFQATT, CDR2 SNEGSKA (reference sequence). Written as DNA, the CDR3 is TGCAGTGCTAGAGGCGTGGACTACGAGCAGTACTTC. Its translation: CSARGVDYEQYF.

The chain links TRBV9 to TRBJ2-4; weak D call: TRBD2 (6 bases). The better agreement between TRBJ2-7 and the DNA end casts doubt on the J call. The CDR3 length is 15 residues. The germline V gene has CDR1 SGDLS and CDR2 YYNGEE. This CDR3 reads CASSEGLDRSYEQYF. CDR3 DNA: TGTGCCAGCAGCGAGGGACTCGACCGCTCCTACGAGCAGTACTTC.

This clonotype was found a few times. This chain joins TRBV4-1 and TRBJ2-5, with D possibly being TRBD2 (6 bases). The CDR3 length is 17 residues. V was pared by 0 bases and J by 2 bases, with 16 bases between. Germline values: CDR1 MGHRA, CDR2 YSYEKL. The CDR3 DNA reads as TGCGCCAGCAGCCAAGACGCGGGCGGAGGGCCTCAAGAGACCCAGTACTTC. Its translation: CASSQDAGGGPQETQYF.

The rearrangement links TRBV27 to TRBJ1-1, with 9 bases identical to TRBD1. With 6 bases clipped from V and 4 bases from J, the junction kept 3 bases outside the gene matches. The CDR3 runs to 13 residues. CDR1 is MNHEY, CDR2 SMNVEV, per germline (reference sequence). The CDR3 is CASSWDRVTEAFF. For the CDR3, the DNA is TGTGCCAGCAGCTGGGACAGGGTCACTGAAGCTTTCTTT.

The chain joins TRBV27 to TRBJ2-3; 8 positions match TRBD2. Trimming took 3 bases from V and 6 from J; bases not matched to a gene: 8. The CDR3 is 15 residues long. Germline CDR1 MNHEY, CDR2 SMNVEV (reference sequence). In nucleotides, the CDR3 is TGTGCCAGCAGTTTTGGAGCGGGAGCGGGGGATACGCAGTATTTT. This gives the protein CASSFGAGAGDTQYF.

The V call is TRBV7-9, the J call TRBJ2-1; TRBD1 might be the D (7 bases). This CDR3 is 18 amino acids long. Germline lookup yields CDR1 SEHNR and CDR2 FQNEAQ (reference sequence). V gave up 0 bases and J gave up 3 bases, with 18 bases separating them. The CDR3 DNA is TGTGCCAGCAGCTTAGCAGTCGTGAGGAGGGGGCTCTACAATGAGCAGTTCTTC. Encoded protein: CASSLAVVRRGLYNEQFF. Complete variable domain (other parts from reference TRBV7-9 and TRBJ2-1): DTGVSQNPRHKITKRGQNVTFRCDPISEHNRLYWYRQTLGQGPEFLTYFQNEAQLEKSRLLSDRFSAERPKGSFSTLEIQRTEQGDSAMYLCASSLAVVRRGLYNEQFFGPGTRLTVL.

The genes are TRBV6-2 or TRBV6-3 and TRBJ1-1, with D possibly being TRBD1 (5 bases). The CDR3 spans 13 residues. Germline values: CDR1 MNHEY, CDR2 SVGEGT. V dropped 6 bases and J dropped 5 bases, with 13 bases sitting between them. Written as DNA, the CDR3 is TGTGCCAGCAGGCAGGGTCAAGTGACTGAAGCTTTCTTT. Translated, it gives CASRQGQVTEAFF.

The chain couples TRBV12-3 or TRBV12-4 to TRBJ2-4; 11 nucleotides align to TRBD2. This CDR3 is built from 20 residues. Germline trimming cut 0 bases from V and 0 bases from J; bases unmatched to any gene: 10. The CDR3 sequence is CASSLALAGGGPIAKNIQYF. CDR3 coding DNA: TGTGCCAGCAGTTTAGCGCTAGCGGGAGGCGGCCCGATAGCCAAAAACATTCAGTACTTC.

This clonotype appeared a few times. This chain connects TRBV27 to TRBJ2-5; D perhaps matches TRBD1 (5 bases). The CDR3 has 15 residues. Germline V gives CDR1 MNHEY, CDR2 SMNVEV (reference sequence). The V and J ends lost 4 bases and 3 bases respectively, with 15 bases between them. In DNA, the CDR3 is TGTGCCAGCAGTTCGGCCAGGGCCACCAAAGAGACCCAGTACTTC. It is translated as CASSSARATKETQYF.